One sample yielded the 17 T cell receptor beta chains listed below, sequenced in a study of OX40 agonist ivuxolimab in advanced cancers. The protocol was immunoSEQ multiplex PCR, while the TCRdb copy is restricted to in-frame clones and leaves out a portion. The sample records around 64,000 clones, roughly 80% being singletons. Sequences were derived from CD4+ or CD8+ T cells sorted from blood, sampled in a trial of the OX40 agonist ivuxolimab. Receptors were obtained from an adult with an advanced solid tumor such as melanoma, head and neck, liver or kidney cancer.

The count of this clone is one. The rearrangement joins TRBV6-5 to TRBJ2-1; 9 bases agree with TRBD2. Looked up from germline, CDR1 is MNHEY and CDR2 is SVGAGI. V gave up 0 bases and J gave up 7 bases; unmatched junction bases: 7. This CDR3 is 16 amino acids long. CDR3 amino acids: CASSYSISGSSNEQFF. In nucleotides, the CDR3 is TGTGCCAGCAGTTACTCGATTAGCGGGAGTTCAAATGAGCAGTTCTTC.

V is TRBV19 and J is TRBJ2-7; D is unresolved. The germline V and J ends were trimmed by 8 bases and 3 bases, with 17 bases remaining between them. Germline V lookup: CDR1 LNHDA, CDR2 SQIVND (reference sequence). This CDR3 is 14 amino acids long. This CDR3 reads CASSVRQDIYEQYF. The DNA of the CDR3 is TGTGCCAGTTCTGTTCGGCAGGATATCTACGAGCAGTACTTC. Using reference TRBV19 and TRBJ2-7 for the parts outside the CDR3, the full variable domain is DGGITQSPKYLFRKEGQNVTLSCEQNLNHDAMYWYRQDPGQGLRLIYYSQIVNDFQKGDIAEGYSVSREKKESFPLTVTSAQKNPTAFYLCASSVRQDIYEQYFGPGTRLTVT.

This chain joins TRBV18 and TRBJ1-6; D remains ambiguous. Germline CDR1 and CDR2: KGHSH and LQKENI. The CDR3 contains 16 residues. V gave up 2 bases and J gave up 0 bases, with 8 bases separating them. The CDR3 reads CASSPTAGSYNSPLHF. CDR3 sequence (DNA): TGTGCCAGCTCACCAACGGCAGGCTCCTATAATTCACCCCTCCACTTT.

The chain carries TRBV5-1 and TRBJ1-5; perhaps TRBD1 as D (6 bases). Trimming cost V 4 bases and J 4 bases, with 12 bases left between them. The germline V gene has CDR1 SGHRS and CDR2 YFSETQ. The CDR3 has 14 amino acids. CDR3 region: CASSLGQSNQPQHF. The CDR3 nucleotides are TGCGCCAGCAGCCTTGGACAGTCAAATCAGCCCCAGCATTTT.

The chain recombines TRBV23-1 with TRBJ2-1; the match to TRBD2 covers 8 bases. TRBV23-1 is designated an ORF whose function remains uncertain. Trimming took 0 bases from V and 1 from J; bases not matched to a gene: 11. The length of the CDR3 is 19 residues. CDR3 loop: CASSQSKKREWGSYNEQFF. The CDR3 nucleotides are TGCGCCAGCAGTCAATCGAAAAAGCGGGAGTGGGGGTCCTACAATGAGCAGTTCTTC.

CDR3 amino acids: CASSLYQGYGANVLTF. As DNA, the CDR3 is TGTGCCAGCAGCTTATACCAGGGGTACGGGGCCAACGTCCTGACTTTC. V usage is TRBV5-4 and J usage is TRBJ2-6; D may be TRBD1 (6 bases). Deletions cut 2 bases from V and 4 bases from J, with 13 bases between. This CDR3 comprises 16 residues. Germline CDR1 and CDR2: SGHNT and YYREEE (reference sequence).

This sequence joins TRBV30 and TRBJ1-1, with 11 nucleotides matching TRBD1. Germline CDR1 GTSNPN, CDR2 SVGIG (reference sequence). The CDR3 has 13 residues. The junction had 3 bases not matched to a gene; V was cut back by 3 bases and J by 6 bases. CDR3 coding DNA: TGTGCCTGGAGGGACAGGGGGCGAGCTGAAGCTTTCTTT. It is translated as CAWRDRGRAEAFF.

The CDR3 sequence: CAISEISREQFF. The CDR3 nucleotides are TGTGCCATCAGTGAGATTTCACGGGAGCAGTTCTTC. The chain recombines TRBV10-3 with TRBJ2-1; D is uncertain. This CDR3 comprises 12 residues. The V end was cut by 2 bases, the J end by 10 bases, with 9 bases between. Germline CDR1 and CDR2: ENHRY and SYGVKD.

This clone occurred once. The rearrangement joins TRBV9 to TRBJ2-3; 7 nucleotides line up with TRBD2. J lost 2 bases, V lost 4 bases, and 10 bases had no gene match. The V gene's germline CDR1 is SGDLS and CDR2 YYNGEE. There are 16 residues in the CDR3. This chain's CDR3 is CASSLTGGSLTDTQYF. As DNA, the CDR3 is TGTGCCAGCAGCTTAACCGGGGGGAGTCTCACAGATACGCAGTATTTT.

This clone came up once. This chain uses TRBV28 with TRBJ1-5, with unresolved D. The V and J ends lost 10 bases and 0 bases respectively, with 13 bases between them. This CDR3 is built from 14 residues. Germline V lookup: CDR1 MDHEN, CDR2 SYDVKM. CDR3 in amino acids: CATTAVYSNQPQHF. CDR3 sequence (DNA): TGTGCCACCACAGCAGTGTATAGCAATCAGCCCCAGCATTTT.

V usage is TRBV2 and J usage is TRBJ1-2; possible D gene TRBD1, 5 bases. The germline CDR1 and CDR2 sequences are SNHLY and FYNNEI. Deletions cut 6 bases from V and 3 bases from J, with 11 bases between. The CDR3 is 13 amino acids. CDR3 amino acids: CASSSGTDYGYTF. CDR3 in DNA: TGTGCCAGCAGCTCCGGGACTGACTATGGCTACACCTTC.

This sequence joins TRBV7-9 and TRBJ2-7, with TRBD1 matching 7 bases. Germline values: CDR1 SEHNR, CDR2 FQNEAQ (reference sequence). The CDR3 runs to 12 residues. V lost 5 bases to trimming and J lost 9 bases; unmatched junction nucleotides: 7. The DNA for the CDR3 is TGTGCCAGCAGCCCTCGACAGGGCGTGCAGTACTTC. Translation: CASSPRQGVQYF.

The rearrangement uses TRBV6-6 and TRBJ2-2; D is possibly TRBD2 (5 bases). The CDR3 length is 15 residues. Germline lookup yields CDR1 MNHNY and CDR2 SVGAGI (reference sequence). Trimming pared 4 bases from V and 2 bases from J, leaving 11 bases between. CDR3 in DNA: TGTGCCAGCAGTTTGGACTGGACCAACACCGGGGAGCTGTTTTTT. It specifies CASSLDWTNTGELFF.

The chain is built from TRBV28 and TRBJ1-5; no reliable D call. There are 17 residues in the CDR3. V dropped 5 bases and J dropped 0 bases, with 17 bases sitting between them. CDR1 MDHEN and CDR2 SYDVKM come from the germline V gene. DNA for the CDR3: TGTGCCAGCAGTCCCGAGAGAGTTATCTATAGCAATCAGCCCCAGCATTTT. Its translation: CASSPERVIYSNQPQHF.

V usage is TRBV21-1 and J usage is TRBJ2-3; the table's D gene call, TRBD2, was not cross checked with the DNA. TRBV21-1 represents a pseudogene. The CDR3 runs to 17 residues. CDR3: CASSEHPSGRGTDTQYF. CDR3 DNA: TGTGCCAGCAGCGAACATCCTAGCGGGAGGGGCACAGATACGCAGTATTTT.

The chain has TRBV29-1 and TRBJ1-5; TRBD1 matches at 11 bases. Germline V lookup: CDR1 SQVTM, CDR2 ANQGSEA. V was pared by 4 bases and J by 0 bases, with 8 bases of the junction left unmatched. This CDR3 contains 17 residues. The DNA for the CDR3 is TGCAGCGTTGCGGGACAGGGGGTCGACTATAGCAATCAGCCCCAGCATTTT. Translation: CSVAGQGVDYSNQPQHF.

The chain is built from TRBV5-1 and TRBJ1-1; unclear D gene. Trimming left V 1 base short and J 1 base short, with 8 bases between. The CDR3 spans 14 residues. Germline assignment: CDR1 SGHRS and CDR2 YFSETQ. The CDR3: CASSLTVTNTEAFF. The CDR3 DNA reads as TGCGCCAGCAGCTTGACAGTGACGAACACTGAAGCTTTCTTT.